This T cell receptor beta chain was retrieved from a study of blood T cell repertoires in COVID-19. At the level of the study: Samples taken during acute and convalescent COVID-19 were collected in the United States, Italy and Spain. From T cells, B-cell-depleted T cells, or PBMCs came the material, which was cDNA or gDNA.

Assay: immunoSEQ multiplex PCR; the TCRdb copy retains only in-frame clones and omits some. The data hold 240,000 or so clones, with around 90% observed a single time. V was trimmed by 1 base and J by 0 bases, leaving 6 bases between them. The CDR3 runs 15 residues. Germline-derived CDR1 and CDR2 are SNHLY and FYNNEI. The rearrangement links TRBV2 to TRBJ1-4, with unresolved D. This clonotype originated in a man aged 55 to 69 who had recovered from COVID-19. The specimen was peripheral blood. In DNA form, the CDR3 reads TGTGCCAGCAGTGAAGACCGAGCAACTAATGAAAAACTGTTTTTT. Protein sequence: CASSEDRATNEKLFF.